This record looks at one T cell receptor beta chain sequence and its context. This specimen belongs to a study of OX40 agonist ivuxolimab in advanced cancers. TCRdb's copy holds only in-frame clones and misses some; the assay was immunoSEQ multiplex PCR. The sample has about 77,000 clones, about nine tenths seen once; the top ten hold approximately 6.2%. With 2 bases clipped from V and 11 bases from J, the junction kept 5 bases outside the gene matches. Germline lookup yields CDR1 GTSNPN and CDR2 SVGIG (reference sequence). The CDR3 consists of 11 residues. The sequence came from an adult with an advanced solid tumor such as melanoma, head and neck, liver or kidney cancer. Here the sequenced sample was CD4+ or CD8+ T cells sorted from blood, taken in a trial of the OX40 agonist ivuxolimab. The V call is TRBV30, the J call TRBJ1-2; TRBD1 matches at 7 bases. CDR3 loop: CAWSLQGIYTF. In nucleotides, the CDR3 is TGTGCCTGGAGTTTACAGGGGATTTACACCTTC.